The following is a T cell receptor (beta chain) sequence with its context. Sequencing was performed with immunoSEQ multiplex PCR; in TCRdb, only in-frame clones are kept and a portion is missing. This sample yields about 200,000 clones, of which around 83% are seen a single time; roughly 8.2% belongs to the top ten. V shed 5 bases, J shed 4 bases, and the junction held 5 bases outside the gene matches. The germline V gene encodes CDR1 LNHDA and CDR2 SQIVND (reference sequence). The CDR3 totals 14 residues. Followed over time, Seattle patients had been enrolled while infection was active. The data are from a study of blood T cell repertoires in COVID-19.

This TCR derives from a woman of 80 years or more with COVID-19, enrolled during active disease. Sequencing was done on a sample of peripheral blood. This chain joins TRBV19 and TRBJ1-2, with 9 bases that match TRBD1. The CDR3 coding sequence is TGTGCCAGTAGTCCAGCGGGACAGGGCTATGGCTACACCTTC. Residues: CASSPAGQGYGYTF.